This T cell receptor beta chain was documented in a study of blood T cell repertoires in COVID-19. Whole-study context: The United States, Italy and Spain supplied acute and convalescent COVID-19 samples. PBMCs, B-cell-depleted T cells, or T cells provided the cDNA or gDNA that made up the material.

Per the authors' pipeline: Amplification from reference gene primers served as the basis for estimated nucleated cell counts. The table came from immunoSEQ multiplex PCR; TCRdb's copy has only in-frame clones and leaves some out. V and J calls and clone size are given by that table; D and trimming were obtained from the DNA. The data hold roughly 100,000 clones, with roughly 90% observed a single time. V lost 3 bases, J lost 8 bases, and 16 bases lay in between. The CDR3 contains 13 residues. Germline assignment: CDR1 GTSNPN and CDR2 SVGIG (reference sequence). The J gene is TRBJ1-2, the V gene TRBV30; D is unclear. Sequenced: peripheral blood. The source is a woman aged 60-75 years with acute or convalescent COVID-19. The CDR3 DNA follows: TGTGCCTGGAGCAGCCTCGGACTGGGGGGCTACACCTTC. Translation gives CAWSSLGLGGYTF.